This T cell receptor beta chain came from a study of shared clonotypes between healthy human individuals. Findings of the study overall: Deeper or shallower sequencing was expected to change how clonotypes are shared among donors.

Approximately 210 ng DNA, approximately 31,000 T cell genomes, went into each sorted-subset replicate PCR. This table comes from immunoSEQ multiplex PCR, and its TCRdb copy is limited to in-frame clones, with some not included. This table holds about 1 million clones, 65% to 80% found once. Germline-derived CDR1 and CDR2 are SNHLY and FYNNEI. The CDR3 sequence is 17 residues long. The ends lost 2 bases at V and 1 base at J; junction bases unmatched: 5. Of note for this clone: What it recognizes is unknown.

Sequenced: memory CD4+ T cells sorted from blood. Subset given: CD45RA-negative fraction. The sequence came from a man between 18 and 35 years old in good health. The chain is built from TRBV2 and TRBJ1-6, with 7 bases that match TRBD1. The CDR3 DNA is TGTGCCAGCAGTGAAACAGGGGACGCGTCCTATAATTCACCCCTCCACTTT. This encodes CASSETGDASYNSPLHF.